One sample yielded the 25 T cell receptor beta chains listed below, sequenced in a study of T cell changes during pregnancy in multiple sclerosis. The table came from immunoSEQ multiplex PCR; TCRdb's copy has only in-frame clones and leaves some out. The sample includes 30,000 to 40,000 clones, roughly nine tenths of them seen just once. The source was CD4+ T cells from peripheral blood mononuclear cells, collected in the third trimester of pregnancy. These receptors were collected from a female donor in good health, enrolled as a control in a pregnancy study.

The V gene is TRBV9, the J gene TRBJ1-3; D uncertain. V shed 0 bases and J shed 2 bases, with 9 bases lying between them. The CDR3 has 15 amino acids. Per the germline V gene, CDR1 is SGDLS and CDR2 is YYNGEE. The CDR3 loop is CASSVAPLAGNTIYF. In DNA, the CDR3 is TGTGCCAGCAGCGTAGCCCCCCTAGCTGGAAACACCATATATTTT.

The genes are TRBV6-5 and TRBJ2-3; 8 bases match TRBD2. The CDR3 totals 16 residues. V lost 0 bases, J lost 5 bases, and 7 bases stayed unmatched. In germline, CDR1 is MNHEY, CDR2 SVGAGI. The chain's CDR3 is CASSYSAAGAGDTQYF. The CDR3 DNA reads TGTGCCAGCAGTTACTCGGCAGCGGGGGCGGGAGATACGCAGTATTTT.

This clone occurred a few times. This sequence joins TRBV7-2 and TRBJ2-5, with 8 bases lining up with TRBD2. With 2 bases clipped from V and 5 bases from J, the junction kept 10 bases outside the gene matches. The CDR3 is made up of 16 amino acids. Germline CDR1 is SGHTA and CDR2 is FQGNSA. CDR3 sequence reads: CASSLTSGGGGETQYF. The CDR3, as DNA: TGTGCCAGCAGCTTAACCAGCGGGGGTGGAGGGGAGACCCAGTACTTC.

J is TRBJ2-1 and V is TRBV7-3, with TRBD2 identical over 9 bases. The CDR3 has 15 residues. V trimming: 5 bases; J trimming: 6 bases; junction bases outside the gene matches: 8. CDR1 is SGHTA, CDR2 FQGTGA, per germline. Written as DNA, the CDR3 is TGTGCCAGCAGCCGAGGCGGGGGGGCCGGCAATGAGCAGTTCTTC. This translates into CASSRGGGAGNEQFF.

The chain employs TRBV11-2 and TRBJ2-7, with D possibly being TRBD2 (5 bases). The CDR3 totals 14 residues. V was clipped by 1 base and J by 6 bases, with 13 bases between them. The V gene's germline CDR1 is SGHAT and CDR2 FQNNGV. The CDR3 nucleotides read TGTGCCAGCAGCTTAGCGGGAAGAGAGGGCGAGCAGTACTTC. Translating gives CASSLAGREGEQYF.

This chain uses TRBV11-2 with TRBJ2-1; TRBD2 matches 11 bases. Trimming removed 6 bases from V and 7 bases from J; junction bases left unmatched: 2. CDR3 length equals 13 residues. In germline, CDR1 is SGHAT, CDR2 FQNNGV. CDR3 sequence: CASSRTSGNEQFF. The DNA for the CDR3 is TGTGCCAGCAGTCGGACTAGCGGGAATGAGCAGTTCTTC.

The chain carries TRBV2 and TRBJ2-4; perhaps TRBD2 as D (5 bases). The germline V gene has CDR1 SNHLY and CDR2 FYNNEI. V dropped 5 bases and J dropped 9 bases, with 11 bases sitting between them. The CDR3 is made up of 12 amino acids. CDR3 loop: CASSWEPGIQYF. The CDR3 DNA reads TGTGCCAGCAGTTGGGAGCCCGGCATTCAGTACTTC.

This chain joins TRBV2 and TRBJ2-5; 8 nucleotides agree with TRBD1. Germline CDR1 reads SNHLY; CDR2 reads FYNNEI. V shed 6 bases and J 4 bases; nucleotides not matched to a gene: 4. The CDR3 contains 13 residues. The CDR3 DNA reads as TGTGCCAGCAGAGAGACAGGGGTAGAGACCCAGTACTTC. As protein: CASRETGVETQYF. Together with reference TRBV2 and TRBJ2-5, the CDR3 gives the full variable domain: EPEVTQTPSHQVTQMGQEVILRCVPISNHLYFYWYRQILGQKVEFLVSFYNNEISEKSEIFDDQFSVERPDGSNFTLKIRSTKLEDSAMYFCASRETGVETQYFGPGTRLLVL.

The chain links TRBV6-6 to TRBJ2-7, with D possibly matching TRBD1 (6 bases). CDR1 MNHNY and CDR2 SVGAGI come from the germline V gene (reference sequence). The CDR3 length is 16 residues. Trimming pared 5 bases from V and 1 base from J, leaving 18 bases between. The CDR3 sequence is CASSRLRDTLSYEQYF. The CDR3 DNA is TGTGCCAGCAGTCGCCTACGGGACACATTATCCTACGAGCAGTACTTC.

The rearrangement links TRBV30 to TRBJ1-6, with 10 positions matching TRBD1. CDR3 size: 11 residues. Germline assignment: CDR1 GTSNPN and CDR2 SVGIG (reference sequence). Trimming removed 5 bases from V and 13 bases from J; junction bases left unmatched: 2. The CDR3 sequence is CAWDRGPPLHF. Written as DNA, the CDR3 is TGTGCCTGGGACAGGGGGCCTCCCCTCCACTTT.

The CDR3 DNA reads TGTGCCAGCAGTGAAGGAAGGACAGGGGGCGGCACAGATACGCAGTATTTT. Protein sequence: CASSEGRTGGGTDTQYF. The chain joins TRBV2 to TRBJ2-3; 11 nucleotides match TRBD1. Germline trimming cut 1 base from V and 1 base from J; bases unmatched to any gene: 4. This CDR3 spans 17 amino acids. Germline CDR1 reads SNHLY; CDR2 reads FYNNEI.

This clone was seen only once. The genes are TRBV27 and TRBJ2-7; 10 bases line up with TRBD1. The CDR3 is 14 residues long. Germline CDR1 reads MNHEY; CDR2 reads SMNVEV (reference sequence). Trimming cost V 7 bases and J 5 bases; bases outside gene matches: 8. The CDR3 nucleotides read TGTGCCAGCACTAAGACAGGGGGCAGGAACGAGCAGTACTTC. It encodes CASTKTGGRNEQYF.

The chain uses TRBV5-1 and TRBJ2-2; 7 nucleotides line up with TRBD1. The V gene's germline CDR1 is SGHRS and CDR2 YFSETQ. V shed 0 bases, J shed 5 bases, and the junction held 7 bases outside the gene matches. The CDR3 sequence is 16 residues long. Here the CDR3 DNA reads TGCGCCAGCAGCTTGGCGACAGGGCTTTGGACCGGGGAGCTGTTTTTT. Translation: CASSLATGLWTGELFF.

The chain recombines TRBV7-2 with TRBJ2-3; D remains ambiguous. V dropped 5 bases and J dropped 2 bases, with 8 bases sitting between them. Germline V gene sequence: CDR1 SGHTA, CDR2 FQGNSA. The CDR3 extends over 13 amino acids. The CDR3 nucleotides are TGTGCCAGCAGCGCCCCACTCACAGATACGCAGTATTTT. Residues: CASSAPLTDTQYF.

This clone was counted a single time. This chain connects TRBV19 to TRBJ2-1, with 14 bases identical to TRBD2. The V segment lost 5 bases and the J segment 13 bases; nucleotides outside the gene matches: 10. CDR3 length: 15 residues. Germline V CDR1 and CDR2: LNHDA, SQIVND (reference sequence). CDR3 in DNA: TGTGCCAGTAGTGGCCCGGGGGGACTAGCGGGAGTCCAGTTCTTC. It yields the protein CASSGPGGLAGVQFF.

This chain links TRBV18 with TRBJ1-4, with D possibly being TRBD1 (5 bases). The CDR3 contains 15 residues. The V end was cut by 6 bases, the J end by 3 bases, with 14 bases between. Germline CDR1 reads KGHSH; CDR2 reads LQKENI. The CDR3 region has the DNA TGTGCCAGCTCCCAAGGACACACTCCTAATGAAAAACTGTTTTTT. This codes for CASSQGHTPNEKLFF.

The V gene is TRBV10-3, the J gene TRBJ2-7, with 10 nucleotides matching TRBD1. Germline lookup yields CDR1 ENHRY and CDR2 SYGVKD. The CDR3 has 15 residues. The V segment lost 5 bases and the J segment 2 bases; nucleotides outside the gene matches: 6. Written as DNA, the CDR3 is TGTGCCATCAGTAGGACAGGGGGTTCAACCTACGAGCAGTACTTC. This sequence encodes CAISRTGGSTYEQYF.

This clone appeared a few times. The chain employs TRBV5-7 and TRBJ2-7; the match to TRBD1 covers 8 bases. TRBV5-7 is identified as an open reading frame with a role that is uncertain. The CDR3 length is 15 residues. After removal of 5 bases from V and 5 bases from J, the junction contained 12 bases not matched to a gene. CDR3 residues: CASSPRGQVGHEQYF. Written as DNA, the CDR3 is TGTGCCAGCAGTCCCAGGGGACAGGTCGGCCACGAGCAGTACTTC.

CDR3 in DNA: TGTGCCAGCAGCTCGGGACAGGGCGGCGAAAAACTGTTTTTT. Translating gives CASSSGQGGEKLFF. The chain combines TRBV9 with TRBJ1-4; TRBD1 matches at 9 bases. CDR3 length: 14 amino acids. CDR1 SGDLS and CDR2 YYNGEE come from the germline V gene. V was clipped by 4 bases and J by 8 bases; unmatched bases: 6. The full variable domain, with the rest looked up from reference TRBV9 and TRBJ1-4, is DSGVTQTPKHLITATGQRVTLRCSPRSGDLSVYWYQQSLDQGLQFLIQYYNGEERAKGNILERFSAQQFPDLHSELNLSSLELGDSALYFCASSSGQGGEKLFFGSGTQLSVL.

The chain combines TRBV7-2 with TRBJ1-5, with a possible D match to TRBD1 (5 bases). Deletions cut 1 base from V and 4 bases from J, with 8 bases between. Germline CDR1 is SGHTA and CDR2 is FQGNSA. This CDR3 is built from 14 residues. The CDR3 sequence is CASSLVGGNQPQHF. The CDR3 nucleotides are TGTGCCAGCAGCTTAGTTGGGGGGAATCAGCCCCAGCATTTT.

The chain is built from TRBV30 and TRBJ2-2; no reliable D call. V was cut by 4 bases and J by 7 bases, with 13 bases left in between. Germline-derived CDR1 and CDR2 are GTSNPN and SVGIG (reference sequence). The CDR3 has 13 residues. The CDR3 loop is CAWTPMVVGELFF. The CDR3 nucleotides are TGTGCCTGGACTCCTATGGTCGTCGGGGAGCTGTTTTTT.

V usage is TRBV7-8 and J usage is TRBJ2-4, with 10 nucleotides matching TRBD1. CDR1 and CDR2 from the germline V gene are SGHVS and FQNEAQ. The V segment lost 6 bases and the J segment 2 bases; nucleotides outside the gene matches: 16. The CDR3 length is 19 residues. This chain's CDR3 is CASSPGTGASGPTKNIQYF. For the CDR3, the DNA is TGTGCCAGCAGTCCCGGGACAGGGGCCTCAGGCCCTACCAAAAACATTCAGTACTTC.

The chain couples TRBV19 to TRBJ2-5, with 7 bases identical to TRBD2. Germline assignment: CDR1 LNHDA and CDR2 SQIVND (reference sequence). The CDR3 contains 13 residues. V lost 5 bases to trimming and J lost 8 bases; unmatched junction nucleotides: 8. Here the CDR3 DNA reads TGTGCCAGTAGTTCCGGGACTACGAATACCCAGTACTTC. Translating it yields CASSSGTTNTQYF. Looking up the rest from reference TRBV19 and TRBJ2-5 gives the full variable domain: DGGITQSPKYLFRKEGQNVTLSCEQNLNHDAMYWYRQDPGQGLRLIYYSQIVNDFQKGDIAEGYSVSREKKESFPLTVTSAQKNPTAFYLCASSSGTTNTQYFGPGTRLLVL.

This chain uses TRBV30 with TRBJ2-3; TRBD1 might be the D (7 bases). In germline, CDR1 is GTSNPN, CDR2 SVGIG (reference sequence). V lost 2 bases and J lost 6, with 21 bases in between. CDR3 length: 16 residues. CDR3 loop: CAWSKVGRGTPDTQYF. The CDR3 coding sequence is TGTGCCTGGAGTAAGGTGGGCAGGGGGACTCCTGATACGCAGTATTTT. The whole variable domain, filled in from reference TRBV30 and TRBJ2-3, reads SQTIHQWPATLVQPVGSPLSLECTVEGTSNPNLYWYRQAAGRGLQLLFYSVGIGQISSEVPQNLSASRPQDRQFILSSKKLLLSDSGFYLCAWSKVGRGTPDTQYFGPGTRLTVL.

This clone has more than one count but fewer than ten. The V gene is TRBV4-2, the J gene TRBJ1-4; D gene uncertain. Germline V CDR1 and CDR2: LGHNA, YNFKEQ. This CDR3 comprises 12 residues. The germline V and J ends were trimmed by 5 bases and 8 bases, with 9 bases remaining between them. Written as DNA, the CDR3 is TGTGCCAGCAGCATTAGAGAGGAAAAACTGTTTTTT. Protein: CASSIREEKLFF.